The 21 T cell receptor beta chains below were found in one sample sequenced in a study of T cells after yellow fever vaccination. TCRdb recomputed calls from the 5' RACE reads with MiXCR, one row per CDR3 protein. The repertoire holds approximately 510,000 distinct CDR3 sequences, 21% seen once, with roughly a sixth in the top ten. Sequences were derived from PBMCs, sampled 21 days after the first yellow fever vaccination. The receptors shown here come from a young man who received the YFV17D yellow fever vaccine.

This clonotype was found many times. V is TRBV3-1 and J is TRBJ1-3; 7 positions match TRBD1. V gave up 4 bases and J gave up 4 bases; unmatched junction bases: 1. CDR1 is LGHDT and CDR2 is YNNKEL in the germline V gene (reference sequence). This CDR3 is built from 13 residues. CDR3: CASSPGQGNTIYF. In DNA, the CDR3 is TGTGCCAGCAGCCCGGGACAGGGAAACACCATATATTTT.

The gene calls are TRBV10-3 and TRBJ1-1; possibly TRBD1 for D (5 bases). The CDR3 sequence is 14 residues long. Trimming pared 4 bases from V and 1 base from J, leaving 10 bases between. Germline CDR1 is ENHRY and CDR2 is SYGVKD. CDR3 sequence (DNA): TGTGCCATCAGTGTATCGACAGCGAACACTGAAGCTTTCTTT. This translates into CAISVSTANTEAFF.

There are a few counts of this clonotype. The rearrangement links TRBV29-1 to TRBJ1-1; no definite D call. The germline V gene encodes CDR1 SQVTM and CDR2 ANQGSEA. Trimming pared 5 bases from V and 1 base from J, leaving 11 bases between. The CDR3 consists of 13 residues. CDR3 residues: CSVTSNWNTEAFF. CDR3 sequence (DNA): TGCAGCGTTACCTCAAACTGGAACACTGAAGCTTTCTTT.

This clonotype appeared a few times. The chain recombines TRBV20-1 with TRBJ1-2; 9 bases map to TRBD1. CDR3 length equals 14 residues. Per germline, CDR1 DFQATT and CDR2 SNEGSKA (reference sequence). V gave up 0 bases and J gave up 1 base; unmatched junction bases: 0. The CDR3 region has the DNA TGCAGTGCTAGAGAGGACAGGGGTAACTATGGCTACACCTTC. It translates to CSAREDRGNYGYTF.

Written as DNA, the CDR3 is TGTGCCAGCAGCCGTGATACCGGGACAGTTTTTTACGAGCAGTACGTC. Amino acids: CASSRDTGTVFYEQYV. The chain recombines TRBV7-6 with TRBJ2-7; TRBD1 agrees at 7 bases. Germline V lookup: CDR1 SGHVS, CDR2 FNYEAQ. This CDR3 contains 16 residues. V dropped 5 bases and J dropped 4; count of bases not matched to a gene: 14.

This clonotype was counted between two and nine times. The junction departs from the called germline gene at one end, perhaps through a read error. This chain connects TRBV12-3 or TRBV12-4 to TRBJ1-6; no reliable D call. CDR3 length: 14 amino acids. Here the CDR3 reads CARSPTAGDSPLHF. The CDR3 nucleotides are TGTGCCCGCAGTCCTACAGCTGGGGATTCACCCCTCCACTTT.

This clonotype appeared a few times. CDR3 sequence (DNA): TGTGCCAGCAGCCCACAACCGGGACAAATATACACAGATACGCAGTATTTT. Translating it yields CASSPQPGQIYTDTQYF. The V and J genes are TRBV7-6 and TRBJ2-3; D perhaps matches TRBD1 (6 bases). Trimming shortened V by 5 bases and J by 2 bases, and 20 bases separated the two germline ends. Germline V gives CDR1 SGHVS, CDR2 FNYEAQ. This CDR3 is 17 amino acids long.

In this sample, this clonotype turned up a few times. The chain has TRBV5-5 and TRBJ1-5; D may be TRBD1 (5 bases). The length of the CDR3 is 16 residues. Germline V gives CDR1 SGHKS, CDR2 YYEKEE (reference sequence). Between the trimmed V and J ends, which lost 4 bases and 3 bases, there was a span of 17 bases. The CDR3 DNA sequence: TGTGCCAGCAGCCGCTGGACAAGCAGCCCCAATCAGCCCCAGCATTTT. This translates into CASSRWTSSPNQPQHF.

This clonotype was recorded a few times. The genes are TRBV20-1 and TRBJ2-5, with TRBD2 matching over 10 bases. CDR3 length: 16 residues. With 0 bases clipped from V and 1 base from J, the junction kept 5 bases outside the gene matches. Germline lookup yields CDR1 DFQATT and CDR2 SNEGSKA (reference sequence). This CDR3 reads CSARDLAGAPQETQYF. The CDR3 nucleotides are TGCAGTGCTAGAGATCTAGCGGGGGCCCCCCAAGAGACCCAGTACTTC.

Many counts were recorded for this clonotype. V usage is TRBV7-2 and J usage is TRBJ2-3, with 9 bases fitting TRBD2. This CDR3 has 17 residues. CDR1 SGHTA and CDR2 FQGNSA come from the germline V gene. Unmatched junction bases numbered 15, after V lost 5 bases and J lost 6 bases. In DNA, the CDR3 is TGTGCCAGCAGCCCTGGGGGGCGCGGGGGGGCCTGGGATACGCAGTATTTT. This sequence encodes CASSPGGRGGAWDTQYF.

CDR3 sequence (DNA): TGTGCCAGCACCCCGCAAGGGGGCGTCACTGAAGCTTTCTTT. Translated: CASTPQGGVTEAFF. The J gene is TRBJ1-1, the V gene TRBV5-4, with 7 bases matching TRBD1. The V gene end was trimmed by 6 bases and the J gene end by 4 bases; junction bases not matched to a gene: 9. The V gene's germline CDR1 is SGHNT and CDR2 YYREEE (reference sequence). The CDR3 totals 14 residues.

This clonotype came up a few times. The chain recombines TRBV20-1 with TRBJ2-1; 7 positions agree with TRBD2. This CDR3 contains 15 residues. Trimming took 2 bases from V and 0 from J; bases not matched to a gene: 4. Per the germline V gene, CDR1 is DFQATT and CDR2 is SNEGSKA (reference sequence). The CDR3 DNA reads TGCAGTGCTAGACGGCGGGGGTACTCCTACAATGAGCAGTTCTTC. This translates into CSARRRGYSYNEQFF.

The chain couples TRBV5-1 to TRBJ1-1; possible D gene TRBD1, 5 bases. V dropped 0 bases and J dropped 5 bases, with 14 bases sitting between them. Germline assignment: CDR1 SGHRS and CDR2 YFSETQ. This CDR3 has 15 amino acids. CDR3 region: CASSLGGRMGTEAFF. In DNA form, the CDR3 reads TGCGCCAGCAGCTTGGGGGGCCGGATGGGGACTGAAGCTTTCTTT.

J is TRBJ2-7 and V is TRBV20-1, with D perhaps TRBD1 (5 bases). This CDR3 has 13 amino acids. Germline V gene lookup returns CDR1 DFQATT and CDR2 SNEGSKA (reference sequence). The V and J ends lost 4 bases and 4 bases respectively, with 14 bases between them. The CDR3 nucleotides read TGCAGTGCTAAACAGGACACCCCTTACGAGCAGTACTTC. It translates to CSAKQDTPYEQYF.

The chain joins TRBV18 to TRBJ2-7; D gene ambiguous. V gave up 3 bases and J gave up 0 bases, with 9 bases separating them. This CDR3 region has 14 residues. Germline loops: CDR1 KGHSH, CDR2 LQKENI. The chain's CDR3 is CASSPDYGSYEQYF. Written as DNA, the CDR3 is TGTGCCAGCTCACCCGATTACGGCTCCTACGAGCAGTACTTC. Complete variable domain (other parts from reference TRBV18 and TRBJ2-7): NAGVMQNPRHLVRRRGQEARLRCSPMKGHSHVYWYRQLPEEGLKFMVYLQKENIIDESGMPKERFSAEFPKEGPSILRIQQVVRGDSAAYFCASSPDYGSYEQYFGPGTRLTVT.

The CDR3 is CASSGKNTGELFF. In nucleotides, the CDR3 is TGTGCCAGCAGCGGAAAGAACACCGGGGAGCTGTTTTTT. V and J are TRBV7-9 and TRBJ2-2; D not certain. Per germline, CDR1 SEHNR and CDR2 FQNEAQ (reference sequence). V gave up 5 bases and J gave up 1 base, with 5 bases separating them. This CDR3 is 13 amino acids long.

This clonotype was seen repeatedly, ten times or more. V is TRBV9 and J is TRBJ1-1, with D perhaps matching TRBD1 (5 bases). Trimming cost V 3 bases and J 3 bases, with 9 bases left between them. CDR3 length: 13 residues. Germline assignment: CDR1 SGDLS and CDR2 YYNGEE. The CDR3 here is CASSGRADTEAFF. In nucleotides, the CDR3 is TGTGCCAGCAGCGGCAGGGCGGACACTGAAGCTTTCTTT.

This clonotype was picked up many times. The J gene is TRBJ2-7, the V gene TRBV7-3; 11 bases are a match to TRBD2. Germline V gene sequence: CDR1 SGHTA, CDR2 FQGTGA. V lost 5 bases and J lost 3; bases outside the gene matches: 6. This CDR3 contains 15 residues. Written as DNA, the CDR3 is TGTGCCAGCAGCCGCGGACTAGCGGGCTTCTACGAGCAGTACTTC. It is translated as CASSRGLAGFYEQYF. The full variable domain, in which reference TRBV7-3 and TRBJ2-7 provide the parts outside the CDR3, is GAGVSQTPSNKVTEKGKYVELRCDPISGHTALYWYRQSLGQGPEFLIYFQGTGAADDSGLPNDRFFAVRPEGSVSTLKIQRTERGDSAVYLCASSRGLAGFYEQYFGPGTRLTVT.

The chain's CDR3 is CASSPSGSSTDTQYF. In nucleotides, the CDR3 is TGTGCCAGCAGCCCTAGCGGGAGTAGCACAGATACGCAGTATTTT. The gene calls are TRBV12-3 or TRBV12-4 and TRBJ2-3; TRBD2 matches 10 bases. J gave up 0 bases and V 6 bases, and 3 bases lay outside the gene matches. This CDR3 region has 15 residues.

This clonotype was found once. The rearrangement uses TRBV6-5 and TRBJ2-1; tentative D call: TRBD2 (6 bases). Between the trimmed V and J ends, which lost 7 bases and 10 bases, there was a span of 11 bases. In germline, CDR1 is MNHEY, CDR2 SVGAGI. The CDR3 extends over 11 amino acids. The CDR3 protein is CASTGAGEQFF. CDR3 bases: TGTGCCAGCACCGGGGCGGGGGAGCAGTTCTTC.

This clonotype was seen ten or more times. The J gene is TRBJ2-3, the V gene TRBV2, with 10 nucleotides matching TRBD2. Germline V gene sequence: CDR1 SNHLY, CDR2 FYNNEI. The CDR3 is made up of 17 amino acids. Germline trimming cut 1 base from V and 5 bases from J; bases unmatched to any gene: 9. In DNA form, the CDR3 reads TGTGCCAGCAGTGAAGAAACTAGCGGGGACTGGGGAGATACGCAGTATTTT. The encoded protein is CASSEETSGDWGDTQYF.